These 29 T cell receptor beta chains were sequenced from one sample in a study of cytomegalovirus exposure and HLA in healthy donors. PCR used 60 Vbeta primers and 13 Jbeta primers. Using immunoSEQ multiplex PCR, the repertoire was profiled, and TCRdb retains in-frame clones only, with some absent. The sample gives over 150,000 clones, approximately 80% of which show up once; around 2.1% is in the top ten. The sample comprised PBMCs. These receptors were taken from a man aged 50-59 years in good health and CMV-seropositive.

The V gene is TRBV20-1, the J gene TRBJ2-7; D is uncertain. From germline, CDR1 is DFQATT and CDR2 SNEGSKA (reference sequence). Trimming took off 3 bases at V and 6 bases at J, with 9 bases between the two ends. The CDR3 extends over 11 amino acids. In nucleotides, the CDR3 is TGCAGTGCTAGTAACAATATCGAGCAGTACTTC. Translated, it gives CSASNNIEQYF.

J is TRBJ2-1 and V is TRBV2, with 11 bases aligning to TRBD2. Germline V lookup: CDR1 SNHLY, CDR2 FYNNEI. The CDR3 loop spans 14 amino acids. Trimming removed 1 base from V and 9 bases from J; junction bases left unmatched: 2. CDR3 DNA sequence: TGTGCCAGCAGTGAAGGGGGACTAGCGGCTGAGCAGTTCTTC. It codes for CASSEGGLAAEQFF.

The chain joins TRBV2 to TRBJ2-2, with a weak D call TRBD2 (5 bases). The CDR3 contains 13 residues. CDR1 is SNHLY and CDR2 is FYNNEI in the germline V gene. Trimming stripped 1 base from V and 6 bases from J, with 6 bases between. CDR3 DNA sequence: TGTGCCAGCAGTGAAGTGAGGGCCGGGGAGCTGTTTTTT. Translated, it gives CASSEVRAGELFF.

The V and J genes are TRBV27 and TRBJ1-4; tentative D call: TRBD1 (5 bases). The V gene lost 8 bases and the J gene lost 1 base, with 14 bases spanning the gap. The CDR3 has 15 amino acids. The germline gives CDR1 MNHEY, CDR2 SMNVEV (reference sequence). The CDR3 loop reads CASRPLGQTNEKLFF. DNA for the CDR3: TGTGCCAGCCGACCCTTGGGGCAAACTAATGAAAAACTGTTTTTT.

V is TRBV6-4 and J is TRBJ2-1; 15 bases match TRBD2. The CDR3 extends over 15 amino acids. Trimming removed 6 bases from V and 8 bases from J; junction bases left unmatched: 5. The germline CDR1 and CDR2 sequences are MRHNA and SNTAGT. The CDR3 nucleotides read TGTGCCAGCAGCGGACTAGCGGGGGGGCACGATGAGCAGTTCTTC. Protein: CASSGLAGGHDEQFF.

In this sample, this clone turned up once. The chain recombines TRBV2 with TRBJ1-2, with D perhaps TRBD1 (6 bases). Trimming cost V 8 bases and J 8 bases, with 15 bases left between them. The CDR3 is 12 amino acids. Looked up from germline, CDR1 is SNHLY and CDR2 is FYNNEI. CDR3 residues: CASDRKGRGYTF. CDR3 nucleotide sequence: TGTGCCAGCGACAGGAAGGGCAGAGGCTACACCTTC.

A single count supports this clone. This sequence joins TRBV5-1 and TRBJ1-6; the match to TRBD1 covers 10 bases. The CDR3 totals 15 residues. Trimming removed 5 bases from V and 5 bases from J; junction bases left unmatched: 4. The germline V gene has CDR1 SGHRS and CDR2 YFSETQ. The CDR3 DNA follows: TGCGCCAGCAGACTAGGGACAGGGGATAATTCACCCCTCCACTTT. Amino acids: CASRLGTGDNSPLHF.

The V gene is TRBV27, the J gene TRBJ1-1; D is unclear. V gave up 5 bases and J gave up 1 base, with 5 bases separating them. From germline, CDR1 is MNHEY and CDR2 SMNVEV (reference sequence). The CDR3 contains 12 residues. The CDR3, as DNA: TGTGCCAGCAGTCGAGGGAACACTGAAGCTTTCTTT. Protein: CASSRGNTEAFF.

V usage is TRBV6-1 and J usage is TRBJ1-6, with unresolved D. Looked up from germline, CDR1 is MNHNS and CDR2 is SASEGT. The V end was cut by 3 bases, the J end by 9 bases, with 12 bases between. The CDR3 covers 14 residues. For the CDR3, the DNA is TGTGCCAGCAGTGAGGTTGGCGGTGGTTCACCCCTCCACTTT. Translation: CASSEVGGGSPLHF.

This sequence joins TRBV12-5 and TRBJ2-7, with 13 positions matching TRBD2. Germline loops: CDR1 LGHNT, CDR2 FRNRAP. The CDR3 sequence is 18 residues long. V was pared by 7 bases and J by 5 bases, with 17 bases of the junction left unmatched. CDR3 loop: CASASITSGGATGHEQYF. The CDR3, as DNA: TGTGCTAGTGCCTCGATTACTAGCGGGGGGGCAACGGGCCACGAGCAGTACTTC.

This rearrangement joins TRBV18 to TRBJ2-3; TRBD1 agrees at 8 bases. V lost 0 bases to trimming and J lost 5 bases; unmatched junction nucleotides: 4. Germline CDR1 reads KGHSH; CDR2 reads LQKENI. CDR3 length equals 15 residues. In DNA form, the CDR3 reads TGTGCCAGCTCACCACCTACAGGGGGGCGAGATACGCAGTATTTT. This gives the protein CASSPPTGGRDTQYF.

V gene TRBV28 combines with J gene TRBJ1-2; 7 bases match TRBD1. V lost 10 bases, J lost 5 bases, and 13 bases stayed unmatched. The CDR3 has 14 residues. Germline V gene data show CDR1 as MDHEN and CDR2 as SYDVKM. CDR3 in amino acids: CATQGRQGKYGYTF. The CDR3 region has the DNA TGTGCCACCCAGGGCCGACAGGGAAAATATGGCTACACCTTC.

The rearrangement uses TRBV6-1 and TRBJ1-3, with 7 bases identical to TRBD1. There are 15 residues in the CDR3. CDR1 and CDR2 from the germline V gene are MNHNS and SASEGT. V was clipped by 4 bases and J by 1 base; unmatched bases: 4. CDR3 DNA: TGTGCCAGCAGTGTGCAGGACAGGTCTGGAAACACCATATATTTT. Translating it yields CASSVQDRSGNTIYF.

The rearrangement joins TRBV25-1 to TRBJ2-2; D unresolved. V was pared by 1 base and J by 5 bases, with 11 bases between. The CDR3 is 15 amino acids. Germline assignment: CDR1 MGHDK and CDR2 SYGVNS. CDR3 nucleotide sequence: TGTGCCAGCAGTGAATCCCGGCAGCGTACCGGGGAGCTGTTTTTT. Translation gives CASSESRQRTGELFF.

The CDR3 region is CASSAETGEQYF. CDR3 nucleotides: TGTGCCAGCAGCGCCGAGACGGGTGAGCAGTACTTC. V is TRBV9 and J is TRBJ2-7; D is uncertain. Germline assignment: CDR1 SGDLS and CDR2 YYNGEE. The CDR3 contains 12 residues. V was pared by 3 bases and J by 7 bases, with 11 bases between.

V usage is TRBV11-2 and J usage is TRBJ2-3; possible D gene TRBD2, 5 bases. This CDR3 contains 14 residues. Germline V gives CDR1 SGHAT, CDR2 FQNNGV. V was shortened by 5 bases and J by 5 bases, with 14 bases between the two germline ends. The CDR3 nucleotides are TGTGCCAGCAGCCTAGGAGGACTTTTAGATACGCAGTATTTT. Its protein is CASSLGGLLDTQYF.

This chain connects TRBV5-1 to TRBJ2-3; unclear D gene. V was shortened by 0 bases and J by 0 bases, with 5 bases between the two germline ends. This CDR3 comprises 14 residues. The germline V gene encodes CDR1 SGHRS and CDR2 YFSETQ. CDR3 nucleotides: TGCGCCAGCAGCTTGGCTCAGAGCACAGATACGCAGTATTTT. It is translated as CASSLAQSTDTQYF.

The chain links TRBV7-3 to TRBJ1-1; D perhaps matches TRBD1 (6 bases). The germline CDR1 and CDR2 sequences are SGHTA and FQGTGA. The CDR3 totals 14 residues. V dropped 2 bases and J dropped 1 base, with 8 bases sitting between them. CDR3 residues: CASSLSGENTEAFF. The CDR3 DNA reads TGTGCCAGCAGCTTATCAGGGGAGAACACTGAAGCTTTCTTT.

The chain carries TRBV4-3 and TRBJ2-1, with 9 nucleotides matching TRBD2. The V gene's germline CDR1 is LGHNA and CDR2 YSLEER. Unmatched junction bases numbered 3, after V lost 8 bases and J lost 4 bases. This CDR3 contains 13 residues. The CDR3, as DNA: TGCGCCAGCGGGCTAGCGGGGTACAATGAGCAGTTCTTC. It encodes CASGLAGYNEQFF.

The chain links TRBV27 to TRBJ2-3; no clear D gene. The CDR3 is 13 amino acids. V lost 1 base and J 3 bases, leaving 5 bases between the germline ends. The germline CDR1 and CDR2 sequences are MNHEY and SMNVEV (reference sequence). In DNA, the CDR3 is TGTGCCAGCAGTTTATGGCAGACAGATACGCAGTATTTT. Translation gives CASSLWQTDTQYF.

The chain uses TRBV5-1 and TRBJ1-3; D gene ambiguous. Germline lookup yields CDR1 SGHRS and CDR2 YFSETQ. This CDR3 is 17 amino acids long. The V gene lost 0 bases and the J gene lost 0 bases, with 13 bases spanning the gap. The CDR3 nucleotides read TGCGCCAGCAGCTTGGGAGAGGGAACTAGCTCTGGAAACACCATATATTTT. It translates to CASSLGEGTSSGNTIYF.

This chain uses TRBV7-9 with TRBJ2-3; the D is unclear. V gave up 6 bases and J gave up 2 bases, with 9 bases separating them. The length of the CDR3 is 13 residues. Germline CDR1 is SEHNR and CDR2 is FQNEAQ (reference sequence). The CDR3 DNA sequence: TGTGCCAGCAGTTACGGTTCCACAGATACGCAGTATTTT. Residues: CASSYGSTDTQYF.

The chain has TRBV7-2 and TRBJ2-7; TRBD2 matches at 9 bases. V lost 5 bases and J lost 2; bases outside the gene matches: 7. This CDR3 comprises 15 residues. Germline values: CDR1 SGHTA, CDR2 FQGNSA. The CDR3 protein is CASSLGGLAAYEQYF. The CDR3 bases are TGTGCCAGCAGCCTCGGGGGACTAGCTGCCTACGAGCAGTACTTC.

This sequence joins TRBV2 and TRBJ1-3; D gene uncertain. This CDR3 comprises 11 residues. CDR1 is SNHLY and CDR2 is FYNNEI in the germline V gene. The ends were cut back, 11 bases at V and 8 bases at J, with 13 bases in the middle. The CDR3 region is CAHERVDTIYF. Here the CDR3 DNA reads TGTGCCCATGAGAGAGTGGACACCATATATTTT. Variable domain in full (rest from reference TRBV2 and TRBJ1-3): EPEVTQTPSHQVTQMGQEVILRCVPISNHLYFYWYRQILGQKVEFLVSFYNNEISEKSEIFDDQFSVERPDGSNFTLKIRSTKLEDSAMYFCAHERVDTIYFGEGSWLTVV.

The V and J genes are TRBV21-1 and TRBJ1-1; the tabulated D call, TRBD1, remains unverified against the DNA. TRBV21-1 is labeled a pseudogene. The CDR3 extends over 16 amino acids. As DNA, the CDR3 is TGTGCCAGCAGCAAAGAAGTTGCAGGGGACGGCACTGAAGCTTTCTTT. This sequence encodes CASSKEVAGDGTEAFF.

The count of this clone is one. V gene TRBV5-5 combines with J gene TRBJ2-7; 8 positions agree with TRBD2. V gave up 2 bases and J gave up 5 bases; unmatched junction bases: 12. The CDR3 spans 16 residues. Germline CDR1 reads SGHKS; CDR2 reads YYEKEE (reference sequence). CDR3 sequence reads: CASSFSPGLGTHEQYF. The CDR3 coding sequence is TGTGCCAGCAGCTTCTCTCCGGGACTAGGCACCCACGAGCAGTACTTC.

The rearrangement joins TRBV6-5 to TRBJ1-1; 8 bases match TRBD1. V trimming: 6 bases; J trimming: 0 bases; junction bases outside the gene matches: 6. Germline CDR1 and CDR2: MNHEY and SVGAGI. This CDR3 contains 15 residues. The chain's CDR3 is CASSRAGGMNTEAFF. CDR3 DNA: TGTGCCAGCAGCAGGGCAGGGGGCATGAACACTGAAGCTTTCTTT.

As for this clone: A junction boundary mismatches the germline segment, possibly from a read error. The chain couples TRBV29-1 to TRBJ2-7, with D possibly TRBD1 on 5 matching bases. CDR3 length equals 13 residues. Per germline, CDR1 SQVTM and CDR2 ANQGSEA. The CDR3 spells CSVQDRLPYEQYF. As DNA, the CDR3 is TGCAGCGTTCAAGACAGACTCCCCTACGAGCAGTACTTC.

V and J are TRBV27 and TRBJ2-1; 7 bases align to TRBD1. Germline V gene lookup returns CDR1 MNHEY and CDR2 SMNVEV (reference sequence). There are 16 residues in the CDR3. Unmatched junction bases numbered 11, after V lost 8 bases and J lost 1 base. CDR3 amino acids: CASCYSGTASYNEQFF. The CDR3 bases are TGTGCCAGCTGTTACTCCGGGACAGCTTCCTACAATGAGCAGTTCTTC.